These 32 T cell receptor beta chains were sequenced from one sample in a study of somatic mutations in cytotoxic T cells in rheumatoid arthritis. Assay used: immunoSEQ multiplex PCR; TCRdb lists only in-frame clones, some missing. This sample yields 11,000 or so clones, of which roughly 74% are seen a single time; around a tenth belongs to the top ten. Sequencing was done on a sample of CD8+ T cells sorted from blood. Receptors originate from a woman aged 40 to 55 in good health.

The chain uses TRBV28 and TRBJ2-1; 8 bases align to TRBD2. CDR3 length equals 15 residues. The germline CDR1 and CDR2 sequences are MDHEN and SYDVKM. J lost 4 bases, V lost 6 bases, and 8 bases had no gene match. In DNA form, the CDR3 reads TGTGCCAGCAGACAAAGCGGGGGCCTTTACAATGAGCAGTTCTTC. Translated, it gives CASRQSGGLYNEQFF.

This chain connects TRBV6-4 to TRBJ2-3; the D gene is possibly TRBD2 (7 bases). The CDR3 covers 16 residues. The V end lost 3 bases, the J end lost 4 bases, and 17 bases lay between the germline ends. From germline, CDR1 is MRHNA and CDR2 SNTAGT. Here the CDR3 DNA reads TGTGCCAGCAGTGAGGCCACTGGCGGGGGCTCAGATACGCAGTATTTT. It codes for CASSEATGGGSDTQYF.

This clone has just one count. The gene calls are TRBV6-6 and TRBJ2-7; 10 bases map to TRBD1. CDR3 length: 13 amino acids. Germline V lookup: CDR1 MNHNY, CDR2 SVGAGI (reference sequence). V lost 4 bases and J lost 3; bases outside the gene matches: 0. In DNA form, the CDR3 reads TGTGCCAGCAGTTGGACAGGGGGCTACGAGCAGTACTTC. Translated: CASSWTGGYEQYF.

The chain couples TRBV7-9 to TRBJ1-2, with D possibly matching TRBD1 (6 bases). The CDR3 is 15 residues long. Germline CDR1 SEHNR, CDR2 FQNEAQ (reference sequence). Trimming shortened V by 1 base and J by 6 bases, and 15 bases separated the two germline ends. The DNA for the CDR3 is TGTGCCAGCAGCTTAGGGGGGGCACTTATGGATGGCTACACCTTC. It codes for CASSLGGALMDGYTF.

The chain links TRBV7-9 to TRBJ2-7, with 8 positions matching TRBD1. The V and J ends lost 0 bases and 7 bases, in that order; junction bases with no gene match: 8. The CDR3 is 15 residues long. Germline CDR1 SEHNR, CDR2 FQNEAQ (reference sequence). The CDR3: CASSLAQGASGEQYF. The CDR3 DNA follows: TGTGCCAGCAGCTTAGCCCAGGGGGCTTCGGGAGAGCAGTACTTC.

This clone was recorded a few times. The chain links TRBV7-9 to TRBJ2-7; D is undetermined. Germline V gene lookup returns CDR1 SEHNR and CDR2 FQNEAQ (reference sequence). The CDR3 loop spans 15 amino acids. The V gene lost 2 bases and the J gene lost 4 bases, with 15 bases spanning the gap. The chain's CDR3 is CASSLPGTPSYEQYF. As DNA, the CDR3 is TGTGCCAGCAGCTTACCGGGTACACCCTCTTACGAGCAGTACTTC.

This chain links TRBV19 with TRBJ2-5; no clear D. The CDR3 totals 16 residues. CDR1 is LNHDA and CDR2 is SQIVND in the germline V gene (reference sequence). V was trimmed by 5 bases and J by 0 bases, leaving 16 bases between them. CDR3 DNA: TGTGCCAGTAGTCAAGGTGGGCCGGCGGACCAAGAGACCCAGTACTTC. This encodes CASSQGGPADQETQYF.

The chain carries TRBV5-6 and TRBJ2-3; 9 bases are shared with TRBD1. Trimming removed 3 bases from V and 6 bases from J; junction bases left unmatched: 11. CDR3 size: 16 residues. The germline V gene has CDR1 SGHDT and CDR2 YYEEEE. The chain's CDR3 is CASSSGRTGDGDTQYF. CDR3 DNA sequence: TGTGCCAGCAGCTCCGGGAGGACAGGGGATGGGGATACGCAGTATTTT.

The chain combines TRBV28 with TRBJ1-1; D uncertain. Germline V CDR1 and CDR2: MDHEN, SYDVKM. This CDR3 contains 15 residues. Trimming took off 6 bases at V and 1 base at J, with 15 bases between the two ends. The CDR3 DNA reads TGTGCCAGCAGCCCCCCGACCGGGAGGAACACTGAAGCTTTCTTT. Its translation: CASSPPTGRNTEAFF.

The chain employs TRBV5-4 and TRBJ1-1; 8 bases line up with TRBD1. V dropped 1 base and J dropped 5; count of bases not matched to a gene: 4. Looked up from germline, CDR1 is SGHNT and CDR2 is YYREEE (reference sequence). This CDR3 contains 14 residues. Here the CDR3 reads CASSLSGGLTEAFF. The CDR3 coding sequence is TGTGCCAGCAGCTTGTCAGGGGGCTTGACTGAAGCTTTCTTT.

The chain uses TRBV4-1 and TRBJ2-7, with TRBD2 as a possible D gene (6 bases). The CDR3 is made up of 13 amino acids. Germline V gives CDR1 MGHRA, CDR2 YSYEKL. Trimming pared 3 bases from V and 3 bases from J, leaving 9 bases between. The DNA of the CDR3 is TGCGCCAGCAGCCAGTTGACTAGCTACGAGCAGTACTTC. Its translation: CASSQLTSYEQYF.

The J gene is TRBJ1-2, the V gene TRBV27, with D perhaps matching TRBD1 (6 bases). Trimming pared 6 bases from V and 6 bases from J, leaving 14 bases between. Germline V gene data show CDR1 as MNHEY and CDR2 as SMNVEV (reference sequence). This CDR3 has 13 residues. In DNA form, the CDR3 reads TGTGCCAGCAGCCCTCGACAGGTTAATGGCTACACCTTC. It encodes CASSPRQVNGYTF.

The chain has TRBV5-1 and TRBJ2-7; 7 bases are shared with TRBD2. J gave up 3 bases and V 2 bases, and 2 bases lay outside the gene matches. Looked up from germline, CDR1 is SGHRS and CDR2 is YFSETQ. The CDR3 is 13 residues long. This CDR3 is CASSLGGGYEQYF. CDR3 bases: TGCGCCAGCAGCTTAGGCGGGGGCTACGAGCAGTACTTC. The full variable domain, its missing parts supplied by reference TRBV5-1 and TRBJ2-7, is KAGVTQTPRYLIKTRGQQVTLSCSPISGHRSVSWYQQTPGQGLQFLFEYFSETQRNKGNFPGRFSGRQFSNSRSEMNVSTLELGDSALYLCASSLGGGYEQYFGPGTRLTVT.

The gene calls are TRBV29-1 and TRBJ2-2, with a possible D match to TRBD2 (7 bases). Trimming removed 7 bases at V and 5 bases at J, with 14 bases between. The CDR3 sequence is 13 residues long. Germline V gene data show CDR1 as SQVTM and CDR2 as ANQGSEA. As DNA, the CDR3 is TGCAGCGGGGGGCGGGGGACGACCGGGGAGCTGTTTTTT. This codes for CSGGRGTTGELFF.

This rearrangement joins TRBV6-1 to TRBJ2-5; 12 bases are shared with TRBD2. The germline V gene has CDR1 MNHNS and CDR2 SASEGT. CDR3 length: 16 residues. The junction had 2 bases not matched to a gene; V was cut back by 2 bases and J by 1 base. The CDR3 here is CASSELAGGPQETQYF. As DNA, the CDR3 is TGTGCCAGCAGTGAACTAGCGGGGGGGCCCCAAGAGACCCAGTACTTC.

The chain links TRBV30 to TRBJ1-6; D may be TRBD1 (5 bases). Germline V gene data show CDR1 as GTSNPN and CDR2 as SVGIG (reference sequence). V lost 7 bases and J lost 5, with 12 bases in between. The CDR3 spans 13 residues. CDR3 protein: CAFSQGDNSPLHF. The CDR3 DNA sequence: TGTGCCTTCTCCCAGGGCGATAATTCACCCCTCCACTTT.

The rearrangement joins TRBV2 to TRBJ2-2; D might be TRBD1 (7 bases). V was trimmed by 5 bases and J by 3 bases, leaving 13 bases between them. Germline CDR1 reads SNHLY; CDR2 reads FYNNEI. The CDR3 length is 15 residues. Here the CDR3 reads CASSNSGQDTGELFF. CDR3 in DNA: TGTGCCAGCAGTAATAGCGGACAGGACACCGGGGAGCTGTTTTTT.

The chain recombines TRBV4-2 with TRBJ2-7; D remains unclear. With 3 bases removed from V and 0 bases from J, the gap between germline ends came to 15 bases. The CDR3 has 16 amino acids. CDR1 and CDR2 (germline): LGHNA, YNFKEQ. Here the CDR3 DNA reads TGTGCCAGCAGCCACCCCAAAGGGCCATTCTCCTACGAGCAGTACTTC. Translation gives CASSHPKGPFSYEQYF.

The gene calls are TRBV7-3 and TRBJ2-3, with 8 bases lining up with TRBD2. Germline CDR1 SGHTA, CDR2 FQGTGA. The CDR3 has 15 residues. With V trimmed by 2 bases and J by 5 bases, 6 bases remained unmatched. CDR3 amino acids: CASSLAGGGLDTQYF. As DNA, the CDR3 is TGTGCCAGCAGCTTAGCGGGAGGAGGGCTAGATACGCAGTATTTT.

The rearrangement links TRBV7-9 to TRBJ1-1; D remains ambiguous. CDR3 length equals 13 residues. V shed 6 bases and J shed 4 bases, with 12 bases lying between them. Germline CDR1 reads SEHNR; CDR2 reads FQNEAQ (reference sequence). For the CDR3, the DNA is TGTGCCAGCAGAACAACAGATGGCACTGAAGCTTTCTTT. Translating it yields CASRTTDGTEAFF.

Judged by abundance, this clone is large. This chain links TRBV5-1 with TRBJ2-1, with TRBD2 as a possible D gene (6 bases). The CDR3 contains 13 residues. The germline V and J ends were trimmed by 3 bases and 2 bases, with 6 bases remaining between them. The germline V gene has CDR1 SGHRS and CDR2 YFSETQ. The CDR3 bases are TGCGCCAGCAGCTGGACTACCTACAATGAGCAGTTCTTC. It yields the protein CASSWTTYNEQFF.

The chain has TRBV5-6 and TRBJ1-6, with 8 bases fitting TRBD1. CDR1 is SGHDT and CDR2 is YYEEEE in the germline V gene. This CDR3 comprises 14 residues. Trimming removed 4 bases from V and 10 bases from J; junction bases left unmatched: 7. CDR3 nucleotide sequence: TGTGCCAGCAGCCCGGACAGGGCACAATCACCCCTCCACTTT. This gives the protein CASSPDRAQSPLHF.

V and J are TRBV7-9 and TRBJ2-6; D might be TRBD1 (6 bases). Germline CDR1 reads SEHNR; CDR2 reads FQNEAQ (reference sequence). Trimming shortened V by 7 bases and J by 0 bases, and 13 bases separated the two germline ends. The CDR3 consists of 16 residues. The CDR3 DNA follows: TGTGCCAGCATCGCGTGGGGGCGCTCTGGGGCCAACGTCCTGACTTTC. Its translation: CASIAWGRSGANVLTF.

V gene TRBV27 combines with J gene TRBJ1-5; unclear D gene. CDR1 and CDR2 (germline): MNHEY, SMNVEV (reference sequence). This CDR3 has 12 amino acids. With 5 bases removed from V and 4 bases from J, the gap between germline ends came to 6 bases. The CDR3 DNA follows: TGTGCCAGCAGTCGCGGGAATCAGCCCCAGCATTTT. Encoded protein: CASSRGNQPQHF.

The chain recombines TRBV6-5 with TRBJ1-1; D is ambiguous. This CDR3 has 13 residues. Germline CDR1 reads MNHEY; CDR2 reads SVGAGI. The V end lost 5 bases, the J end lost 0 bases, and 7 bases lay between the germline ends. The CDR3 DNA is TGTGCCAGCAGTGGTCCCTTGAACACTGAAGCTTTCTTT. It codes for CASSGPLNTEAFF.

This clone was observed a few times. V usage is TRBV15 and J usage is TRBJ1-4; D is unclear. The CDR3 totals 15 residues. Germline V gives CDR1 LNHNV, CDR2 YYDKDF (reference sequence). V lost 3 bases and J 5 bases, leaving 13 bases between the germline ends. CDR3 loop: CATSRTRSRNEKLFF. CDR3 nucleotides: TGTGCCACCAGCAGGACGCGAAGCCGGAATGAAAAACTGTTTTTT.

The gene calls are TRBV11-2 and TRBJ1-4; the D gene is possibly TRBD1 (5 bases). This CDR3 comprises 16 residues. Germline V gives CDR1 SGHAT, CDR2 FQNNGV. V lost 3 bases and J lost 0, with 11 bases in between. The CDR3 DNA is TGTGCCAGCAGCTTGGTGGGGGGGTCAACTAATGAAAAACTGTTTTTT. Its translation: CASSLVGGSTNEKLFF.

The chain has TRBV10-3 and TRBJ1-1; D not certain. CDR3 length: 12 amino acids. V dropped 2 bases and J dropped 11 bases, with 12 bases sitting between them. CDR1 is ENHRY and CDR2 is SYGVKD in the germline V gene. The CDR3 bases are TGTGCCATCAGTGAGGAACTCCTTGGGGCTTTCTTT. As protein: CAISEELLGAFF.

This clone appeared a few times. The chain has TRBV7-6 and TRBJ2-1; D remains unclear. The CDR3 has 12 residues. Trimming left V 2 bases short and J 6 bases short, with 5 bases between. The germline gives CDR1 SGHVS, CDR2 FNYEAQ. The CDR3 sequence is CASSLNFNEQFF. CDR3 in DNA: TGTGCCAGCAGCTTAAACTTCAATGAGCAGTTCTTC.

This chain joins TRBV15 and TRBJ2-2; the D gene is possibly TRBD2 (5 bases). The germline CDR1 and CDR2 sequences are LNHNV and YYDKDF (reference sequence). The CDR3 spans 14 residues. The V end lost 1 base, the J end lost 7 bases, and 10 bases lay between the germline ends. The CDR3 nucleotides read TGTGCCACCAGCAGAGGAGTCGCGGGCGGGGAGCTGTTTTTT. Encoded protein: CATSRGVAGGELFF.

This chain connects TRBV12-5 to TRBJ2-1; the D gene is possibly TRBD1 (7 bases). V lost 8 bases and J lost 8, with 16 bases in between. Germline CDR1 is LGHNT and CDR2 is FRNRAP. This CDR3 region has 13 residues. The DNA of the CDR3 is TGTGCTAGTAGAACAGCAGGGGGGTATGAGCAGTTCTTC. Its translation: CASRTAGGYEQFF.

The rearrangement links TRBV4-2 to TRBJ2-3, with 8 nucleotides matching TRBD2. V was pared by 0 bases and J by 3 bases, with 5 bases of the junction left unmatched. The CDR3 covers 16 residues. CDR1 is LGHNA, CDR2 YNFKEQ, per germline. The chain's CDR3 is CASSQDRGGGTDTQYF. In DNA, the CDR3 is TGTGCCAGCAGCCAAGATCGGGGGGGAGGGACAGATACGCAGTATTTT.